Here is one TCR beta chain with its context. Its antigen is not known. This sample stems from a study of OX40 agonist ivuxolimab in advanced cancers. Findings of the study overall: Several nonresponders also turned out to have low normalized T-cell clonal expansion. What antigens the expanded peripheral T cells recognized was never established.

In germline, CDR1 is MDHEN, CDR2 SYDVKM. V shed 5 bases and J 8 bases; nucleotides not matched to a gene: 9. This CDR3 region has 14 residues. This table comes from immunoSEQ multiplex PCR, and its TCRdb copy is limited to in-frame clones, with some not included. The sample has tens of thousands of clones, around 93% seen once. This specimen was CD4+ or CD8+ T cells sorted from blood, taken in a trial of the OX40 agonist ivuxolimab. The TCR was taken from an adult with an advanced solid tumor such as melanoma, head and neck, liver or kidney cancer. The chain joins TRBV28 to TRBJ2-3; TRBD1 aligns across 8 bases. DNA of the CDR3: TGTGCCAGCAGTCCGACCGGACAGGGTGGTACGCAGTATTTT. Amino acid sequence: CASSPTGQGGTQYF.